A single sample is the source of the 24 T cell receptor beta chains below, sequenced in a study of monozygotic twins with inflammatory bowel disease. For each CDR3 protein, TCRdb gives one entry from its re-call of the 5' RACE reads, without DNA. The data include tens of thousands of distinct CDR3 sequences; the top ten clones carry roughly 7.4%. The sequenced sample was blood. These receptors originate from a human donor with ulcerative colitis or Crohn's disease, or a healthy co-twin of an affected twin (not recorded which).

This chain connects TRBV5-1 to TRBJ2-5. This CDR3 is built from 14 residues. Germline values: CDR1 SGHRS, CDR2 YFSETQ. CDR3 protein: CASSSIQGQETQYF.

The chain is built from TRBV5-5 and TRBJ2-5; TCRdb's assignment of TRBD1 cannot be checked, as there is no DNA. From germline, CDR1 is SGHKS and CDR2 YYEKEE (reference sequence). This CDR3 is 13 amino acids long. The CDR3 spells CASSSRNPETQYF.

The chain has TRBV6-6 and TRBJ2-1. This CDR3 contains 14 residues. Germline V CDR1 and CDR2: MNHNY, SVGAGI (reference sequence). CDR3 in amino acids: CASSYSPRLNEQFF.

The chain couples TRBV14 to TRBJ1-5; TCRdb's assignment of TRBD1 cannot be checked, as there is no DNA. CDR1 and CDR2 from the germline V gene are SGHDN and FVKESK. CDR3 length: 15 amino acids. This chain's CDR3 is CASSHPGRSNQPQHF.

The V gene is TRBV7-9, the J gene TRBJ2-1; with no DNA, the TCRdb D assignment of TRBD1 cannot be verified. This CDR3 region has 17 residues. Germline V lookup: CDR1 SEHNR, CDR2 FQNEAQ (reference sequence). This CDR3 is CASTIPEQTASYNEQFF.

This chain joins TRBV20-1 and TRBJ1-2; the TRBD1 assignment by TCRdb is unverifiable without DNA. Per the germline V gene, CDR1 is DFQATT and CDR2 is SNEGSKA (reference sequence). CDR3 length equals 12 residues. CDR3 region: CSARGQPYGYTF.

The CDR3: CASSIGYQETQYF. This chain links TRBV19 with TRBJ2-5. The CDR3 spans 13 residues. Germline lookup yields CDR1 LNHDA and CDR2 SQIVND (reference sequence).

The V and J genes are TRBV5-6 and TRBJ2-1. The germline gives CDR1 SGHDT, CDR2 YYEEEE. This CDR3 has 13 residues. The CDR3 is CASSLETYNEQFF.

This chain connects TRBV18 to TRBJ2-7; the TCRdb D gene call, TRBD1, has no DNA to confirm it. This CDR3 has 14 amino acids. The germline CDR1 and CDR2 sequences are KGHSH and LQKENI. The CDR3 spells CASSPAGTGTEQYF.

This CDR3 reads CASRPGQGGDQPQHF. V usage is TRBV6-1 and J usage is TRBJ1-5; TCRdb's D gene call, TRBD1, goes unchecked for lack of DNA. The CDR3 is 15 residues long. Germline assignment: CDR1 MNHNS and CDR2 SASEGT.

V gene TRBV5-1 combines with J gene TRBJ1-2; TCRdb calls TRBD1, which cannot be checked without DNA. The CDR3 runs to 15 residues. Germline values: CDR1 SGHRS, CDR2 YFSETQ. The CDR3 loop is CASSSDSPGDYGYTF.

The chain carries TRBV6-1 and TRBJ2-3; TCRdb's D call, TRBD2, is unchecked because there is no DNA. The CDR3 sequence is 18 residues long. CDR1 is MNHNS and CDR2 is SASEGT in the germline V gene. The CDR3 sequence: CASSPQRAPDDSTDTQYF.

The chain couples TRBV10-3 to TRBJ2-3. CDR1 and CDR2 (germline): ENHRY, SYGVKD. This CDR3 is built from 12 residues. The CDR3 here is CAISEYTDTQYF.

The CDR3 region is CAISETGQGAFLIWENTEAFF. The genes are TRBV10-3 and TRBJ1-1; TCRdb proposes TRBD1, but this gene call is untestable without DNA. There are 21 residues in the CDR3. Germline V gene lookup returns CDR1 ENHRY and CDR2 SYGVKD.

The chain joins TRBV20-1 to TRBJ1-1; TCRdb lists TRBD1, though no DNA is available to test this call. Germline V gene lookup returns CDR1 DFQATT and CDR2 SNEGSKA (reference sequence). This CDR3 spans 16 amino acids. CDR3 region: CSAIPTGPHMNTEAFF.

The J gene is TRBJ1-2, the V gene TRBV7-9. The CDR3 runs to 11 residues. The germline V gene encodes CDR1 SEHNR and CDR2 FQNEAQ (reference sequence). The CDR3 sequence is CGSGINYGYTF.

The gene calls are TRBV7-2 and TRBJ2-2; the TCRdb D gene call, TRBD2, has no DNA to confirm it. Per germline, CDR1 SGHTA and CDR2 FQGNSA. This CDR3 comprises 15 residues. CDR3 in amino acids: CASLGASGLTGELFF.

The V gene is TRBV7-3, the J gene TRBJ1-6. From germline, CDR1 is SGHTA and CDR2 FQGTGA. CDR3 size: 18 residues. The CDR3 sequence: CASSLTPSGTSYNSPLHF.

The chain is built from TRBV7-2 and TRBJ2-5; as DNA is missing, the TRBD1 call by TCRdb cannot be tested. This CDR3 has 14 residues. The germline V gene has CDR1 SGHTA and CDR2 FQGNSA. The CDR3: CASSPDTSRETQYF.

V gene TRBV20-1 combines with J gene TRBJ1-4; TCRdb selects TRBD1, and the lack of DNA leaves this call unchecked. There are 15 residues in the CDR3. Germline V gene sequence: CDR1 DFQATT, CDR2 SNEGSKA (reference sequence). This CDR3 is CSAPWTLATNEKLFF.

This chain joins TRBV5-6 and TRBJ1-3. The V gene's germline CDR1 is SGHDT and CDR2 YYEEEE. This CDR3 spans 17 amino acids. CDR3 protein: CASSFLGRALSGNTIYF.

The CDR3 is CASSDNQALNEQFF. The chain has TRBV2 and TRBJ2-1. Germline CDR1 is SNHLY and CDR2 is FYNNEI. The CDR3 has 14 amino acids.

The chain joins TRBV29-1 to TRBJ1-1; TCRdb lists TRBD1, though no DNA is available to test this call. Germline CDR1 and CDR2: SQVTM and ANQGSEA. This CDR3 spans 15 amino acids. The CDR3 sequence is CSVKAAPDSVTEAFF.

CDR3 sequence reads: CASSSTPEQYF. The rearrangement joins TRBV12-3 or TRBV12-4 to TRBJ2-7. The CDR3 loop spans 11 amino acids.